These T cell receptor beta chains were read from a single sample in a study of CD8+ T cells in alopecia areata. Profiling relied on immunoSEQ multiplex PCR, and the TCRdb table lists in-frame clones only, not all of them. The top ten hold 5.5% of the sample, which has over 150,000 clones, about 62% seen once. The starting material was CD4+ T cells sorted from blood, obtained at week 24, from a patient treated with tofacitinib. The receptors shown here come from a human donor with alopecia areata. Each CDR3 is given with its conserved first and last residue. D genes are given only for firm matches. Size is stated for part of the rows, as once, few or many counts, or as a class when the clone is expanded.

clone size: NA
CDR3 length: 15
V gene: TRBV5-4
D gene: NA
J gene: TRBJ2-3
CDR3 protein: CASSLRQDGSDTQYF
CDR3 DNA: TGTGCCAGCAGCTTACGACAGGACGGGTCAGATACGCAGTATTTT

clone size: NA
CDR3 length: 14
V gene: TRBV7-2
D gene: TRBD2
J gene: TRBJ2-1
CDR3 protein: CASSSTGGPNEQFF
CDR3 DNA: TGTGCCAGCAGCTCTACGGGAGGGCCCAATGAGCAGTTCTTC

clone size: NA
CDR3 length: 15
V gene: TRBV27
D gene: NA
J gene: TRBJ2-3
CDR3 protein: CASSPRGLSTDTQYF
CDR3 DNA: TGTGCCAGCAGTCCCCGAGGGCTCAGCACAGATACGCAGTATTTT

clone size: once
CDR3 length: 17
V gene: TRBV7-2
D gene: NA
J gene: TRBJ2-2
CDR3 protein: CASSLFAGPTNTGELFF
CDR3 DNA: TGTGCCAGCAGCTTATTCGCGGGGCCTACGAACACCGGGGAGCTGTTTTTT

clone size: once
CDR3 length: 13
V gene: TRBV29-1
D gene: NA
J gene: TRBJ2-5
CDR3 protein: CSVKDSNQETQYF
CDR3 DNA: TGCAGCGTTAAGGACAGTAACCAAGAGACCCAGTACTTC

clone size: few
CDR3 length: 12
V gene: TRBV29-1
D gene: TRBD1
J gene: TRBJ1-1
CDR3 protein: CSVDGTGIEAFF
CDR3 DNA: TGCAGCGTTGATGGGACAGGCATTGAAGCTTTCTTT

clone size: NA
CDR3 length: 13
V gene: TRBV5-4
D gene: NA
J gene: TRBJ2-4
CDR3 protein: CASSFNSADIQYF
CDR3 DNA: TGTGCCAGCAGCTTTAACTCGGCCGACATTCAGTACTTC

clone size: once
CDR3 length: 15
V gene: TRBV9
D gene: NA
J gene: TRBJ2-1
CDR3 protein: CASSPGGRGSGFPFF
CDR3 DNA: TGTGCCAGCAGCCCTGGCGGGCGGGGTTCAGGGTTCCCGTTCTTC

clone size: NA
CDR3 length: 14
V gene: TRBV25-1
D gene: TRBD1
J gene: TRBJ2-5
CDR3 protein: CASRAWDRQETQYF
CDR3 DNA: TGTGCCAGCAGGGCTTGGGACAGGCAAGAGACCCAGTACTTC

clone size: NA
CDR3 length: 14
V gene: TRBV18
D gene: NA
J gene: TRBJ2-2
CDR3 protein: CASSSGRNTGELFF
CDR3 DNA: TGTGCCAGCTCATCGGGACGGAACACCGGGGAGCTGTTTTTT

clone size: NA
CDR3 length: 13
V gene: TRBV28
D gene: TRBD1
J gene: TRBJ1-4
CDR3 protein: CASSAGGEEKLFF
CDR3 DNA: TGTGCCAGCAGTGCAGGGGGTGAAGAAAAACTGTTTTTT

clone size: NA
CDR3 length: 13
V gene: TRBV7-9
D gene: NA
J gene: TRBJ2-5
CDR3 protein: CASSLGVVETQYF
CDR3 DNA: TGTGCCAGCAGCTTGGGGGTAGTGGAGACCCAGTACTTC

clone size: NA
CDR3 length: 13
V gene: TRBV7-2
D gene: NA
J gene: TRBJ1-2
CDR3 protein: CASSLHRENGYTF
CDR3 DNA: TGTGCCAGCAGCTTACACAGGGAAAATGGCTACACCTTC

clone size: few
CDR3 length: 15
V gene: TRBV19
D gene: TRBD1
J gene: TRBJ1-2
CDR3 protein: CASSKYPGTDYGYTF
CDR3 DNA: TGTGCCAGTAGTAAATACCCCGGGACAGACTATGGCTACACCTTC

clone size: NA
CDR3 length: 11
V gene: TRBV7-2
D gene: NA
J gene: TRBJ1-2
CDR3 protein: CASTSYHGYTF
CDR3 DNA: TGTGCCAGCACCTCTTATCATGGCTACACCTTC

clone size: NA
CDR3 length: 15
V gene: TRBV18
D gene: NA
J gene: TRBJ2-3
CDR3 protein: CASSPAGRAPSGAYF
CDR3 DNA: TGTGCCAGCTCACCAGCGGGGAGAGCTCCTTCGGGGGCGTATTTT

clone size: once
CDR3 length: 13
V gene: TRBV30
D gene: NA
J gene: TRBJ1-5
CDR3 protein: CAWSTDSNQPQHF
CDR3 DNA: TGTGCCTGGAGTACAGATAGCAATCAGCCCCAGCATTTT

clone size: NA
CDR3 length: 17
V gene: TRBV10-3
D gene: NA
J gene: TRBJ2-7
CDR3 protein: CAISESSHRQAPYEQYF
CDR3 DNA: TGTGCCATCAGTGAGTCGTCCCACCGACAGGCTCCATACGAGCAGTACTTC

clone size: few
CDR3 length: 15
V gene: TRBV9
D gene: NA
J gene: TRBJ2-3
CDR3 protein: CASSVGGRGTDTQYF
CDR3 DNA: TGTGCCAGCAGCGTAGGGGGTCGGGGTACAGATACGCAGTATTTT

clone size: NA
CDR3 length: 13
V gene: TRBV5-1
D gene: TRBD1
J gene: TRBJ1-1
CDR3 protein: CASSFDRVTEAFF
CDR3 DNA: TGCGCCAGCAGCTTTGACAGGGTAACTGAAGCTTTCTTT

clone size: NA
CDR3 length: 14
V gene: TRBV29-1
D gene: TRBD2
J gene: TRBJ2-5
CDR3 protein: CSVESGGIQETQYF
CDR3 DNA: TGCAGCGTTGAGAGCGGGGGGATCCAAGAGACCCAGTACTTC

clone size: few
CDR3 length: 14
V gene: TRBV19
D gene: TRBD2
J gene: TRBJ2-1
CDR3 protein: CASKQRGAAEVQFF
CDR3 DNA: TGTGCCAGTAAACAGCGGGGGGCCGCGGAGGTGCAGTTCTTC

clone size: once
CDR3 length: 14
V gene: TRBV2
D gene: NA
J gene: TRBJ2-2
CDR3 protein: CASTREIITGELFF
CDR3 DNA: TGTGCCAGTACTCGGGAGATTATCACCGGGGAGCTGTTTTTT

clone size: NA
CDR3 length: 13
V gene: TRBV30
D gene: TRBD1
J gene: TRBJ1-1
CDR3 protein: CAWAGQASTEAFF
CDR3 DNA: TGTGCCTGGGCCGGACAGGCGTCCACTGAAGCTTTCTTT

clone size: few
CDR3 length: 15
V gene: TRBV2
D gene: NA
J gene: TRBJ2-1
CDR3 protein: CASTLGGDGHNEQFF
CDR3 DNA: TGTGCCAGCACCCTAGGAGGGGACGGGCACAATGAGCAGTTCTTC

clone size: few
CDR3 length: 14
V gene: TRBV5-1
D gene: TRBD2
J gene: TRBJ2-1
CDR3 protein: CASSLEAGRDEQFF
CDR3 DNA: TGCGCCAGCAGCTTGGAAGCGGGAAGGGATGAGCAGTTCTTC

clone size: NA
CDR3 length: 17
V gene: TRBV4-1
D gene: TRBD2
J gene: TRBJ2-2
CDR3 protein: CASSQDPTSGRTGELFF
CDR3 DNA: TGCGCCAGCAGCCAAGATCCTACTAGCGGCCGTACCGGGGAGCTGTTTTTT

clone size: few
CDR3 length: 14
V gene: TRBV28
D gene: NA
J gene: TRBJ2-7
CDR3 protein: CASSFRKVTYEQYF
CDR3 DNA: TGTGCCAGCAGTTTTCGGAAAGTAACCTACGAGCAGTACTTC

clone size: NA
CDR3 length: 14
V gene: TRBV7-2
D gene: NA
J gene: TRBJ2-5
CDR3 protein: CASSFVIGRETQYF
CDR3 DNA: TGTGCCAGCAGCTTTGTTATCGGTCGGGAGACCCAGTACTTC

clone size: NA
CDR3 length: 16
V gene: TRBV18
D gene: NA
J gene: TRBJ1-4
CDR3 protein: CASSPRTESTNEKLFF
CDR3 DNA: TGTGCCAGCTCACCAAGGACAGAGTCAACTAATGAAAAACTGTTTTTT

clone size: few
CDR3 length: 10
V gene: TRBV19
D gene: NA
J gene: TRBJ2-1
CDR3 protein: CASFTVEQFF
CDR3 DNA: TGTGCCAGTTTCACCGTTGAGCAGTTCTTC

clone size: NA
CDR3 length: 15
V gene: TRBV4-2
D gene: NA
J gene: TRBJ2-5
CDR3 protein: CASSQVRGDQETQYF
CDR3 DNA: TGTGCCAGCAGCCAAGTCAGGGGCGACCAAGAGACCCAGTACTTC

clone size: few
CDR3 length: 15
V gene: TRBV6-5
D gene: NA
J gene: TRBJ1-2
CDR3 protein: CASSSKGPGPYGYTF
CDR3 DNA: TGTGCCAGCAGTTCCAAGGGACCAGGCCCATATGGCTACACCTTC

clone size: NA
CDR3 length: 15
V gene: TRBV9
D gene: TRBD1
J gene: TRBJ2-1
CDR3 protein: CASSVAQGASHEQFF
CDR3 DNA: TGTGCCAGCAGCGTAGCACAGGGGGCATCGCATGAGCAGTTCTTC

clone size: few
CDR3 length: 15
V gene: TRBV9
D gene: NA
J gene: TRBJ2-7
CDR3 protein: CASSAHDTVTYEQYF
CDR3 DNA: TGTGCCAGCAGCGCCCACGATACAGTTACCTACGAGCAGTACTTC

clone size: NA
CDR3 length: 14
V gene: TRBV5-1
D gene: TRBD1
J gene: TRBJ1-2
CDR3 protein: CASRLDRVEGGYTF
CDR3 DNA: TGCGCCAGCAGACTGGACAGGGTTGAGGGTGGCTACACCTTC

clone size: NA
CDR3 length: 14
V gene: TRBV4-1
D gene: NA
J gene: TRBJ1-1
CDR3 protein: CASKGRTIGTEAFF
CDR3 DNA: TGCGCCAGCAAAGGGAGGACTATCGGCACTGAAGCTTTCTTT

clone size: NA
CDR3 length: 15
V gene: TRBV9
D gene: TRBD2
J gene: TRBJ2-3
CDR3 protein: CASSARLAGSDTQYF
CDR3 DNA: TGTGCCAGCAGCGCCCGACTAGCGGGTAGTGATACGCAGTATTTT

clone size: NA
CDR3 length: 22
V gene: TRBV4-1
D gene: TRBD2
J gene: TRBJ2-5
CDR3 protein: CASSQDLSGGAAAQPNRETQYF
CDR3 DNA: TGCGCCAGCAGCCAAGACTTGAGCGGGGGGGCCGCGGCCCAACCCAATCGGGAGACCCAGTACTTC

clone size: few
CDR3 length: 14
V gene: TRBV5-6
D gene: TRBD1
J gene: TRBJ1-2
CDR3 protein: CASSPPGTAYGYTF
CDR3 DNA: TGTGCCAGCAGCCCCCCGGGGACAGCCTATGGCTACACCTTC

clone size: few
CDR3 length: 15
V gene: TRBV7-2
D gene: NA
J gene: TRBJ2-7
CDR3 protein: CASSSSGTEPYEQYF
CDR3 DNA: TGTGCCAGCAGCTCGTCTGGGACCGAACCCTACGAGCAGTACTTC

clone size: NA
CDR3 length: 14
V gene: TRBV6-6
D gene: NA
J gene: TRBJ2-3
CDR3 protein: CASSYVQGTDTQYF
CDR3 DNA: TGTGCCAGCAGTTACGTCCAGGGCACAGATACGCAGTATTTT

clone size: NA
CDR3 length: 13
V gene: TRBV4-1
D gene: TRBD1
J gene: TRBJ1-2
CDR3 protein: CASSQDRGGGYTF
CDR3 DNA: TGCGCCAGCAGCCAGGACAGGGGTGGCGGCTACACCTTC